This TCR beta chain was recorded in a study of T cells expressing NK-cell markers. Across the study: Investigators obtained TCR beta repertoires from sorted CD3+CD56+NKG2C+, CD3+CD56+NKG2C- and CD3+CD56-NKG2C+ T cells. With respect to HCMV, most of the eight sequenced donors were seropositive, and one was seronegative. Study observations and caveats: The dominant NKG2C+ clonotypes represented roughly 1.0-7.5% of CD8+ T cells in over 5 donors. Evidence did not settle whether expanded NKG2C+ T cell clones targeted HCMV.

After re-calling the 5' RACE reads, TCRdb lists one entry per CDR3 protein, DNA absent. This specimen shows around 140,000 distinct CDR3 sequences; the ten leading clones hold around 12%. With respect to this clonotype: Its antigen remains unknown.

The TCR was taken from a man aged 18 to 29 in good health. Sequenced input: blood T cells: a sorted CD56 or NKG2C T cell subset, CD4+ or CD8+ T cells, or bulk PBMC T cells (not recorded which).

The chain's CDR3 is CASSGGPTYEQYF. The V call is TRBV7-2, the J call TRBJ2-7; the TCRdb D gene call, TRBD1, has no DNA to confirm it. The CDR3 runs to 13 residues. Per germline, CDR1 SGHTA and CDR2 FQGNSA.